These T cell receptor beta chains were read from a single sample in a study of T cells in Graves' hyperthyroidism and ophthalmopathy. TCRdb reprocessed the multiplex PCR reads with MiXCR, giving one entry per CDR3 protein. Among approximately 600,000 distinct CDR3 sequences, around 15% were seen once, and the ten largest hold 3.5% to 4%. The sequenced sample was blood. Receptors were obtained from a woman in her twenties or thirties with Graves' hyperthyroidism. Both conserved end residues are part of each CDR3. Each record gives: V gene, clone size, D gene, J gene, CDR3 protein, CDR3 DNA. A D gene is named only where the DNA matches it firmly. The size entry is marked missing in some rows and otherwise reads once, few, many or a size class.

>TRBV2|NA|TRBD2|TRBJ2-3
CASSGPGGGLLAGVGSDTQYF
TGTGCCAGCAGTGGTCCGGGCGGAGGGTTGCTAGCGGGAGTTGGGTCAGATACGCAGTATTTT
>TRBV7-8|many|NA|TRBJ2-7
CASSSRVNYYEQYF
TGTGCCAGCAGCTCGCGGGTGAATTACTACGAGCAGTACTTC
>TRBV28|many|NA|TRBJ1-2
CASSFSHLGGYTF
TGTGCCAGCAGTTTCTCGCATCTGGGGGGCTACACCTTC
>TRBV7-2|many|NA|TRBJ1-2
CASSFARDTYGYTF
TGTGCCAGCAGCTTCGCCAGGGACACCTATGGCTACACCTTC
>TRBV28|NA|TRBD1|TRBJ1-5
CASSLSRGHQPQHF
TGTGCCAGCAGTTTATCCAGGGGGCATCAGCCCCAGCATTTT
>TRBV7-2|NA|TRBD2|TRBJ2-7
CANSFSGTTYEQYF
TGTGCCAACAGCTTTAGCGGGACCACCTACGAGCAGTACTTC
>TRBV6-1|few|NA|TRBJ2-5
CASSEAYPGYPQETQYF
TGTGCCAGCAGTGAAGCTTATCCGGGGTACCCCCAAGAGACCCAGTACTTC
>TRBV7-7|NA|NA|TRBJ2-1
CASSISSEEQFF
TGTGCTAGCAGCATCTCTAGCGAGGAGCAGTTCTTC
>TRBV24-1|many|TRBD1|TRBJ2-7
CATSSSRQGDYEQYF
TGTGCCACCAGTAGCTCTAGACAGGGGGACTACGAGCAGTACTTC
>TRBV20-1|NA|TRBD2|TRBJ2-3
CSAGTSGGTTDTQYF
TGCAGTGCCGGGACTAGCGGTGGTACCACAGATACGCAGTATTTT
>TRBV12-3/TRBV12-4|NA|TRBD2|TRBJ2-7
CASSPARGGYEQYF
TGTGCCAGCAGTCCCGCTCGGGGGGGCTACGAGCAGTACTTC
>TRBV4-1|NA|TRBD1|TRBJ1-1
CASSQLTGDTEAFF
TGCGCCAGCAGCCAATTGACAGGGGACACTGAAGCTTTCTTT
>TRBV2|many|TRBD2|TRBJ2-7
CASRTASGTFEQYF
TGTGCCAGCAGGACAGCTAGCGGGACTTTCGAGCAGTACTTC
>TRBV11-2|many|NA|TRBJ1-4
CASSPDRTNEKLFF
TGTGCCAGCAGCCCAGACAGGACTAATGAAAAACTGTTTTTT
>TRBV6-9|NA|NA|TRBJ2-7
CASSYSRENPYEQYF
TGTGCCAGCAGTTATTCCAGGGAGAACCCCTACGAGCAGTACTTC
>TRBV2|many|TRBD1|TRBJ2-2
CASSDRTGVPGELFF
TGTGCCAGCAGTGATAGGACAGGGGTCCCCGGGGAGCTGTTTTTT
>TRBV12-3/TRBV12-4|many|NA|TRBJ1-3
CASSPTVEDTIYF
TGTGCCAGCAGCCCTACTGTAGAAGACACCATATATTTT
>TRBV6-1|many|TRBD1|TRBJ1-2
CASSIERDSLSGYTF
TGTGCCAGCAGTATAGAACGGGACAGCCTTTCCGGCTACACCTTC
>TRBV7-9|NA|NA|TRBJ2-1
CASSVADEQFF
TGTGCCAGCAGCGTCGCGGATGAGCAGTTCTTC
>TRBV7-2|NA|NA|TRBJ1-6
CASSFDTSSYNSPLHF
TGTGCCAGCAGCTTCGACACGAGCTCCTATAATTCACCCCTCCACTTT
>TRBV27|many|NA|TRBJ1-5
CASSLWAEPNQPQHF
TGTGCCAGCAGTTTATGGGCAGAACCCAATCAGCCCCAGCATTTT
>TRBV20-1|NA|TRBD1|TRBJ1-2
CSAQGEIFSSPDYGYTF
TGCAGTGCTCAGGGGGAGATCTTTTCGAGCCCCGACTATGGCTACACCTTC
>TRBV12-3/TRBV12-4|many|NA|TRBJ2-2
CASTLGAGANTGELFF
TGTGCCAGCACTCTGGGCGCAGGGGCCAACACCGGGGAGCTGTTTTTT
>TRBV30|many|TRBD2|TRBJ2-1
CAWRAGGPREQFF
TGTGCCTGGAGGGCGGGAGGGCCTAGAGAGCAGTTCTTC
>TRBV28|NA|TRBD1|TRBJ1-2
CASRTGGTRGGYTF
TGTGCCAGCAGAACAGGGGGTACCCGTGGTGGCTACACCTTC
>TRBV15|few|NA|TRBJ2-7
CATSRGGGYYEQYF
TGTGCCACCAGCAGAGGGGGCGGGTACTACGAGCAGTACTTC
>TRBV5-1|few|TRBD1|TRBJ2-2
CASSWTGQGKGTGELFF
TGCGCCAGCAGCTGGACGGGACAGGGTAAAGGCACCGGGGAGCTGTTTTTT
>TRBV20-1|many|NA|TRBJ2-3
CSASPRVVGTDTQYF
TGCAGTGCTAGCCCCCGGGTGGTCGGTACAGATACGCAGTATTTT
>TRBV7-9|NA|NA|TRBJ2-7
CTSSPSTGGGGTYEQYF
TGTACCAGCAGCCCTTCAACGGGCGGGGGCGGAACCTACGAGCAGTACTTC
>TRBV30|many|NA|TRBJ2-3
CAWSQAQSTDTQYF
TGTGCCTGGAGTCAAGCGCAAAGCACAGATACGCAGTATTTT
>TRBV6-2/TRBV6-3|once|TRBD1|TRBJ1-5
CASGRTGGNQPQHF
TGTGCCAGCGGAAGGACAGGGGGTAATCAGCCCCAGCATTTT
>TRBV30|many|NA|TRBJ1-6
CAWSASTNSPLHF
TGTGCCTGGAGTGCCTCCACTAATTCACCCCTCCACTTT
>TRBV5-5|many|TRBD1|TRBJ2-1
CASRSDRADYYNEQFF
TGTGCCAGCAGATCGGACAGGGCCGACTACTACAATGAGCAGTTCTTC
>TRBV6-6|many|TRBD2|TRBJ2-4
CASSYSGTSGGNIQYF
TGTGCCAGCAGTTACTCCGGGACTAGCGGGGGAAACATTCAGTACTTC
>TRBV7-9|NA|NA|TRBJ2-7
CASSHTGFSLYEQYF
TGTGCCAGCAGCCACACAGGGTTCTCCCTCTACGAGCAGTACTTC
>TRBV20-1|many|NA|TRBJ2-2
CSAKDGTGELFF
TGCAGTGCTAAGGACGGCACCGGGGAGCTGTTTTTT
>TRBV20-1|NA|NA|TRBJ1-1
CSASDRNTEAFF
TGCAGTGCAAGCGACAGAAACACTGAAGCTTTCTTT
>TRBV7-2|many|TRBD2|TRBJ2-7
CASSLGLAATFSSYEQYF
TGTGCCAGCAGCCTTGGACTAGCGGCAACATTTAGCTCCTACGAGCAGTACTTC
>TRBV10-3|NA|NA|TRBJ1-5
CATTEDQPQHF
TGTGCCACCACAGAGGATCAGCCCCAGCATTTT
>TRBV15|few|TRBD2|TRBJ2-7
CATSRDVGRAGDEQYF
TGTGCCACCAGCAGAGACGTCGGGAGGGCCGGTGACGAGCAGTACTTC
>TRBV14|once|NA|TRBJ2-2
CASSQAPRGRELFF
TGTGCCAGCAGCCAAGCCCCCAGGGGCCGGGAGCTGTTTTTT
>TRBV30|NA|NA|TRBJ2-3
CALLRGGTDTQYF
TGTGCCTTACTAAGGGGTGGCACAGATACGCAGTATTTT
>TRBV29-1|few|NA|TRBJ1-1
CSVDLTVF
TGCAGCGTTGACCTGACTGTCTTT
>TRBV7-2|once|TRBD2|TRBJ2-1
CASRGLAGDHNEQFF
TGTGCCAGCAGGGGACTAGCGGGTGACCACAATGAGCAGTTCTTC
>TRBV15|NA|NA|TRBJ1-3
CATSRGTGNTIYF
TGTGCCACCAGCAGGGGGACTGGAAACACCATATATTTT
>TRBV28|NA|NA|TRBJ1-2
CASSFYGYGYTF
TGTGCCAGCAGTTTTTATGGCTATGGCTACACCTTC
>TRBV7-9|NA|NA|TRBJ2-5
CASSRGVETQYF
TGTGCCAGCTCCAGGGGCGTAGAGACCCAGTACTTC
>TRBV3-1|NA|NA|TRBJ1-1
CASSQNKLEAFF
TGTGCCAGCAGCCAAAACAAACTCGAAGCTTTCTTT
>TRBV2|many|TRBD1|TRBJ2-5
CASRRDRAETQYF
TGTGCCAGCCGACGGGACAGGGCCGAGACCCAGTACTTC
>TRBV28|many|TRBD1|TRBJ1-1
CASSRPGTGIDTEAFF
TGTGCCAGCAGTCGTCCCGGGACAGGGATTGACACTGAAGCTTTCTTT